A single sample gave rise to the 16 T cell receptor beta chains below, sequenced in a study of spatial heterogeneity in lung cancer. This sample's time point: sample taken at primary tumor resection. Whole RNA, isolated from tumor, nontumor lung or frozen PBMC, was sequenced without prior sorting. TCRdb reprocessed the 5' RACE reads via MiXCR and lists one record per CDR3 protein. Of about 8,600 distinct CDR3 sequences in the sample, around 4.6% were seen once. The sample here was PBMCs, taken at surgery. These receptor sequences come from a male donor with early-stage non-small cell lung cancer.

This clonotype showed up many times. The library was designed around alpha chains, so this beta chain is a stray read whose abundance carries little weight. This rearrangement joins TRBV10-3 to TRBJ2-1, with 11 bases that match TRBD2. CDR1 is ENHRY, CDR2 SYGVKD, per germline. V trimming: 7 bases; J trimming: 4 bases; junction bases outside the gene matches: 9. The CDR3 runs 16 residues. DNA of the CDR3: TGTGCCATCACCAAGGGACTAGCGGATCCATACAATGAGCAGTTCTTC. Encoded protein: CAITKGLADPYNEQFF.

In its sample, this clonotype is medium-sized. The library was prepared for alpha chains; this beta chain is a stray read, so its frequency means little. The V gene is TRBV5-1, the J gene TRBJ2-2, with TRBD1 identical over 7 bases. The CDR3 covers 13 residues. The V gene's germline CDR1 is SGHRS and CDR2 YFSETQ. Losses at the gene ends were 2 bases for V and 7 bases for J; bases not matched to a gene: 2. CDR3 sequence (DNA): TGCGCCAGCAGCTTTGACAGGGACGGGGAGCTGTTTTTT. This translates into CASSFDRDGELFF.

In its sample, this clonotype ranks as medium-sized (0.01 to 0.1%). Mismatch with germline at one junction end may stem from a read error. This beta chain came through as a stray read in a library set up for alpha chains, and its size says little. The V gene is TRBV28, the J gene TRBJ2-3, with D tentatively TRBD1 or TRBD2 (5 bases each). There are 11 residues in the CDR3. Germline values: CDR1 MDHEN, CDR2 SYDVKM. In nucleotides, the CDR3 is TGTGCCAGCAGTATCCGGGACCTTTTAGGTTTT. Translating it yields CASSIRDLLGF.

This clonotype has at least ten counts. As an off-target read in a library built for alpha chains, this beta chain has a frequency of little significance. The chain has TRBV2 and TRBJ2-1; D not certain. This CDR3 region has 14 residues. V was pared by 1 base and J by 1 base, with 5 bases between. Germline-derived CDR1 and CDR2 are SNHLY and FYNNEI. CDR3 DNA: TGTGCCAGCAGTGAAGGTGTTTCCTACAATGAGCAGTTCTTC. Amino acid sequence: CASSEGVSYNEQFF.

This clonotype was detected ten times or more. Being off target in a library aimed at alpha chains, this beta chain has a size of little meaning. The chain joins TRBV12-3 or TRBV12-4 to TRBJ2-3, with 9 nucleotides matching TRBD2. This CDR3 is 15 amino acids long. The V and J ends lost 6 bases and 3 bases, in that order; junction bases with no gene match: 7. CDR3 in amino acids: CASSPAGGRTDTQYF. The CDR3 DNA follows: TGTGCCAGCAGCCCGGCGGGGGGGCGGACAGATACGCAGTATTTT.

Ten or more counts support this clonotype. With the library built for alpha chains, this beta chain is off target and its frequency is not meaningful. The CDR3 region is CSASTGNSGNTIYF. CDR3 in DNA: TGCAGTGCTAGCACAGGGAACTCTGGAAACACCATATATTTT. The chain joins TRBV20-1 to TRBJ1-3; perhaps TRBD1 as D (6 bases). CDR1 DFQATT and CDR2 SNEGSKA come from the germline V gene (reference sequence). Trimming shortened V by 3 bases and J by 0 bases, and 9 bases separated the two germline ends. This CDR3 contains 14 residues.

This clonotype was recorded a few times. This beta chain is an off-target read within a library intended for alpha chains, so its frequency means little. The gene calls are TRBV6-2 or TRBV6-3 and TRBJ1-2, with unresolved D. Germline V gene sequence: CDR1 MNHEY, CDR2 SVGEGT. The CDR3 sequence is 14 residues long. V was clipped by 6 bases and J by 2 bases, with 13 bases between them. As DNA, the CDR3 is TGTGCCAGCAGACCCACGAGGACGAACTATGGCTACACCTTC. As protein: CASRPTRTNYGYTF.

The table lists this clonotype with many counts. In a library made to pick up alpha chains, this beta chain is a stray read with a size that means little. This chain connects TRBV6-6 to TRBJ1-2; no firm D call. Germline CDR1 is MNHNY and CDR2 is SVGAGI (reference sequence). The length of the CDR3 is 12 residues. Trimming shortened V by 8 bases and J by 4 bases, and 11 bases separated the two germline ends. The CDR3 nucleotides read TGTGCCAGCGGAAGTTTTGTCTATGGCTACACCTTC. This encodes CASGSFVYGYTF.

This clonotype showed up many times. The library was designed around alpha chains, so this beta chain is a stray read whose abundance carries little weight. The chain has TRBV7-2 and TRBJ2-2; 8 bases align to TRBD1. The V gene end was trimmed by 4 bases and the J gene end by 3 bases; junction bases not matched to a gene: 4. The CDR3 sequence is 15 residues long. The germline gives CDR1 SGHTA, CDR2 FQGNSA. The CDR3 sequence is CASSSGTGYTGELFF. The CDR3 coding sequence is TGTGCCAGCAGCTCAGGGACAGGATACACCGGGGAGCTGTTTTTT.

This clonotype was seen ten or more times. The library was prepared for alpha chains; this beta chain is a stray read, so its frequency means little. The CDR3 DNA reads as TGCGCCAGCAGCCTAAGGGGGGCTGGGGATACGCAGTATTTT. It codes for CASSLRGAGDTQYF. The chain recombines TRBV4-1 with TRBJ2-3, with D tentatively TRBD1 or TRBD2 (6 bases each). Germline V lookup: CDR1 MGHRA, CDR2 YSYEKL. The CDR3 consists of 14 residues. The germline V and J ends were trimmed by 4 bases and 6 bases, with 14 bases remaining between them.

This clonotype showed up just a few times. This beta chain is a stray read from a library made for alpha chains; its abundance is not meaningful. The V call is TRBV12-3 or TRBV12-4, the J call TRBJ2-2; D not certain. V was clipped by 0 bases and J by 0 bases, with 5 bases between them. This CDR3 is built from 15 residues. CDR3: CASSLAGSNTGELFF. CDR3 DNA sequence: TGTGCCAGCAGTTTAGCAGGGTCGAACACCGGGGAGCTGTTTTTT.

This clonotype has ten or more counts. This beta chain represents an off-target read in a library built for alpha chains; its size is of limited meaning. The V and J genes are TRBV7-2 and TRBJ2-5; the D is unclear. The CDR3 contains 13 residues. Germline V gene lookup returns CDR1 SGHTA and CDR2 FQGNSA. The V and J ends lost 5 bases and 5 bases respectively, with 12 bases between them. The CDR3 sequence: CASSPNLVETQYF. CDR3 nucleotides: TGTGCCAGCAGCCCTAATTTAGTGGAGACCCAGTACTTC.

This clonotype is medium-sized within its sample. The library was designed around alpha chains, so this beta chain is a stray read whose abundance carries little weight. The chain joins TRBV29-1 to TRBJ2-3; TRBD2 is a possible D gene (5 bases). The germline gives CDR1 SQVTM, CDR2 ANQGSEA. There are 15 residues in the CDR3. The germline V and J ends were trimmed by 7 bases and 2 bases, with 19 bases remaining between them. CDR3: CSALYGILLTDTQYF. Here the CDR3 DNA reads TGCAGCGCTCTCTACGGGATACTACTCACAGATACGCAGTATTTT.

This clonotype was seen many times. Because the library targeted alpha chains, this beta chain is an off-target read whose size means little. The gene calls are TRBV4-2 and TRBJ1-1; 9 positions match TRBD1. The V gene's germline CDR1 is LGHNA and CDR2 YNFKEQ. There are 14 residues in the CDR3. With V trimmed by 0 bases and J by 6 bases, 2 bases remained unmatched. The CDR3 DNA reads TGTGCCAGCAGCCAAGAAGGGACAGGGTCTGAAGCTTTCTTT. It yields the protein CASSQEGTGSEAFF.

This clonotype was counted at least ten times. A library prepared for alpha chains yielded this beta chain as an off-target read; its size is of little meaning. The chain links TRBV20-1 to TRBJ1-3; 8 bases align to TRBD1. The CDR3 is 16 amino acids. J gave up 0 bases and V 0 bases, and 4 bases lay outside the gene matches. Looked up from germline, CDR1 is DFQATT and CDR2 is SNEGSKA (reference sequence). The CDR3 nucleotides are TGCAGTGCTAGAGATGGACAGGGAGGCTCTGGAAACACCATATATTTT. This encodes CSARDGQGGSGNTIYF.

This clonotype was seen a handful of times. Because this beta chain is a stray read in a library intended to capture alpha chains, its abundance should not be given much weight. The chain has TRBV5-1 and TRBJ1-5; 7 nucleotides align to TRBD1. The CDR3 has 15 residues. Per the germline V gene, CDR1 is SGHRS and CDR2 is YFSETQ. Trimming at V came to 1 base and at J to 4 bases, leaving 5 bases not matched to a gene. In DNA, the CDR3 is TGCGCCAGCAGCTTGTCGGGACAGAGAAATCAGCCCCAGCATTTT. It codes for CASSLSGQRNQPQHF.